A single T cell receptor (beta chain) is shown here with its context. Antigen: not known. Germline trimming cut 5 bases from V and 7 bases from J; bases unmatched to any gene: 9. Germline V lookup: CDR1 SEHNR, CDR2 FQNEAQ (reference sequence). The CDR3 loop spans 14 amino acids. TCRdb reprocessed the 5' RACE reads with MiXCR, giving one entry per CDR3 protein. The sample has about 330,000 distinct CDR3 sequences, around 8% seen once. This record comes from a study of CD8 T cells in ankylosing spondylitis. Overall study results and limits: What appeared characteristic of ankylosing spondylitis blood was a TCR beta motif of fewer than ten highly homologous variants.

The sequenced sample was blood, either unsorted or a sorted T cell fraction (not recorded which). This chain joins TRBV7-9 and TRBJ2-5, with 8 bases matching TRBD2. This TCR was sampled from a male donor with ankylosing spondylitis. The CDR3 is CASSATSGRGTQYF. As DNA, the CDR3 is TGTGCCAGCAGCGCCACTAGCGGACGGGGGACCCAGTACTTC.